Here is one T cell receptor beta chain with its context. The antigen it recognizes is unknown. No quality values exist for individual bases; no much larger clone is one base distant. This specimen belongs to a study of T cell repertoires in cytomegalovirus infection (dated by TCRdb to between 2018 and 2020). Regarding the complete study: The peptide stimulations were aimed at well-studied HLA-B-restricted epitopes as well as recently identified HLA-C-restricted CMV epitopes, whose presentation resists viral immunomodulation. Donor HLA type was relevant to the analysis, as public TCR beta signatures indicated carriage of CMV infection together with the matching HLA type. On the study overall, not on this receptor specifically: In both this cohort and an independent cohort of under 450 donors, the cumulative frequency of public TCR beta family members distinguished carriers of CMV infection plus the relevant HLA type. The ex vivo response was dominated by HLA-C-restricted CMV-specific TCR beta clonotypes, and the single most frequent clonotype in two of eight donors was supplied by these HLA-C-restricted clonotypes.

V loses 3 bases, J loses 7 bases, and the germline ends lie 16 bases apart. CDR1 and CDR2 (SGHVS, FNYEAQ) derive from the germline V gene. Measured from the cysteine to the phenylalanine, the CDR3 is 16 residues long. The DNA shown is the 48-base CDR3, in frame from base 1. This specimen's treatment or condition label, per the study, means: in vitro stimulation with specific CMV peptide epitopes to enrich CMV-specific T cells. TCRdb shows the sequencer as Illumina HiSeq 1500. The public sequencing data were trimmed at Q25 with fastp and processed into clonotypes with MiXCR by TCRdb, which kept only in-frame beta chains. Rows are combined by CDR3 protein, so each entry shows the most common genes and DNA. The sample profile shows tens of thousands of distinct CDR3 sequences; approximately 40% of them were found once. The ten most abundant clones make up approximately 93% of the sample.

The chain joins TRBV7-6 to TRBJ1-6, with TRBD1 perhaps the D gene, on 6 matching bases. Sequenced material: CD8+ T cells from cultured PBMCs, taken from culture after CMV antigen stimulation. This clonotype originated in a human donor in good health (CMV status not recorded). Some clones in this sample may be carry-over from other donors' samples. The CDR3 amino acid sequence is: CASSFGGGYLNSPLHF. The DNA is TGTGCCAGCAGCTTTGGAGGGGGGTACTTAAATTCACCCCTCCACTTT.